The 26 T cell receptor beta chains given below trace back to one sample, sequenced in a study of cytomegalovirus exposure and HLA in healthy donors (dated by TCRdb to 2016 to 2017). Receptors were amplified or captured by the immunoSEQ multiplex PCR assay. For the multiplex PCR, a mixture combining 60 forward primers for TCR Vbeta segments and 13 reverse primers for TCR Jbeta segments was used. TCRdb's version of the immuneACCESS table is confined to in-frame rearrangements and falls short of the full clone set. An unresolved V gene accounts for under half of the shortfall where checked; the remainder is of unknown origin. The sample records about 190,000 clones, more than 75% of which are singletons. 3.4% of the sample rests with the top ten. The sample consisted of PBMCs. The receptors stem from a man aged 35-49 years in good health and CMV-seropositive.

The rearrangement links TRBV4-3 to TRBJ2-7; possible D gene TRBD2, 6 bases. This CDR3 has 15 amino acids. The ends were cut back, 5 bases at V and 6 bases at J, with 20 bases in the middle. Germline CDR1 and CDR2: LGHNA and YSLEER. For the CDR3, the DNA is TGCGCCAGCAGCTCCACCCTTGCGGGAAAGGGCGAGCAGTACTTC. Translation: CASSSTLAGKGEQYF.

The chain has TRBV18 and TRBJ2-5; D is perhaps TRBD2 (5 bases). V gave up 3 bases and J gave up 5 bases, with 10 bases separating them. CDR3 size: 13 residues. CDR1 and CDR2 from the germline V gene are KGHSH and LQKENI. CDR3 nucleotide sequence: TGTGCCAGCTCACCGACTACGGGGGAGACCCAGTACTTC. It encodes CASSPTTGETQYF.

The chain carries TRBV6-5 and TRBJ2-1; a possible D gene is TRBD2 (6 bases). CDR1 MNHEY and CDR2 SVGAGI come from the germline V gene. The ends were cut back, 0 bases at V and 4 bases at J, with 10 bases in the middle. The CDR3 length is 15 residues. CDR3 nucleotide sequence: TGTGCCAGCAGTTACTCGCGGGGTTCGTACAATGAGCAGTTCTTC. It specifies CASSYSRGSYNEQFF.

A single count supports this clone. The gene calls are TRBV7-2 and TRBJ2-1; D might be TRBD2 (6 bases). Deletions cut 5 bases from V and 7 bases from J, with 15 bases between. The CDR3 contains 14 residues. Germline assignment: CDR1 SGHTA and CDR2 FQGNSA. As DNA, the CDR3 is TGTGCCAGCAGCGCCCGGGAGTTCGAGAATGAGCAGTTCTTC. This codes for CASSAREFENEQFF.

The genes are TRBV11-1 and TRBJ2-2, with 12 bases matching TRBD2. The V and J ends lost 4 bases and 5 bases, in that order; junction bases with no gene match: 2. The CDR3 contains 15 residues. CDR1 and CDR2 from the germline V gene are SGHAT and FQDESV (reference sequence). The CDR3: CASSYGLAGTGELFF. The CDR3 DNA reads as TGTGCCAGCAGCTATGGACTAGCGGGGACCGGGGAGCTGTTTTTT.

The chain has TRBV5-6 and TRBJ2-1, with 7 bases fitting TRBD2. Germline V lookup: CDR1 SGHDT, CDR2 YYEEEE. Germline trimming cut 4 bases from V and 3 bases from J; bases unmatched to any gene: 16. The CDR3 spans 18 residues. DNA of the CDR3: TGTGCCAGCAGCATCCGCCGTCTGGTGCGGGAGAGCTACAATGAGCAGTTCTTC. Translating gives CASSIRRLVRESYNEQFF.

The chain has TRBV6-5 and TRBJ1-4, with D maybe TRBD1 (5 bases). V was clipped by 5 bases and J by 5 bases, with 12 bases between them. The CDR3 is made up of 14 amino acids. Germline values: CDR1 MNHEY, CDR2 SVGAGI. Here the CDR3 reads CASSRQRPNEKLFF. In nucleotides, the CDR3 is TGTGCCAGCAGTCGACAGAGGCCCAATGAAAAACTGTTTTTT.

V usage is TRBV5-4 and J usage is TRBJ2-7; possibly TRBD1 for D (6 bases). The CDR3 is made up of 14 amino acids. Germline CDR1 reads SGHNT; CDR2 reads YYREEE (reference sequence). Between the trimmed V and J ends, which lost 4 bases and 0 bases, there was a span of 11 bases. The CDR3 DNA sequence: TGTGCCAGCAGCGGGGGACAAGACTCCTACGAGCAGTACTTC. It specifies CASSGGQDSYEQYF.

This chain joins TRBV19 and TRBJ1-5, with 9 nucleotides matching TRBD1. Germline CDR1 LNHDA, CDR2 SQIVND (reference sequence). Trimming removed 5 bases from V and 5 bases from J; junction bases left unmatched: 4. This CDR3 has 14 amino acids. The CDR3 is CASSATGGYQPQHF. CDR3 nucleotides: TGTGCCAGTAGTGCAACAGGGGGCTATCAGCCCCAGCATTTT.

The CDR3 protein is CSVAGGGGTSVHNEQFF. In nucleotides, the CDR3 is TGCAGCGTCGCAGGGGGCGGTGGGACTAGCGTCCACAATGAGCAGTTCTTC. This chain links TRBV29-1 with TRBJ2-1, with TRBD2 identical over 10 bases. The J segment lost 5 bases and the V segment lost 6 bases, leaving 16 bases of the junction unmatched. This CDR3 is built from 17 residues. Germline loops: CDR1 SQVTM, CDR2 ANQGSEA.

V usage is TRBV27 and J usage is TRBJ2-7, with 10 bases aligning to TRBD1. CDR1 is MNHEY and CDR2 is SMNVEV in the germline V gene (reference sequence). Trimming removed 10 bases from V and 7 bases from J; junction bases left unmatched: 13. The CDR3 contains 14 residues. The CDR3 DNA is TGTGCCACCCGCCCAGGGACAGGGGATCGGGAGCAGTACTTC. It specifies CATRPGTGDREQYF.

The CDR3 region is CASSFRGLGNQPQHF. CDR3 nucleotides: TGTGCCAGCAGCTTCAGGGGTTTGGGCAATCAGCCCCAGCATTTT. The chain combines TRBV5-6 with TRBJ1-5; tentatively, D is TRBD1 (6 bases). Germline CDR1 SGHDT, CDR2 YYEEEE. V was pared by 2 bases and J by 2 bases, with 11 bases between. The CDR3 runs 15 residues.

The rearrangement links TRBV4-1 to TRBJ2-7, with a tentative D call TRBD1 (6 bases). Trimming removed 0 bases from V and 0 bases from J, with 12 bases in between. This CDR3 spans 16 amino acids. Germline V CDR1 and CDR2: MGHRA, YSYEKL. As DNA, the CDR3 is TGCGCCAGCAGCCAAGATTGGACAGAGAACTCCTACGAGCAGTACTTC. Its protein product is CASSQDWTENSYEQYF.

The chain carries TRBV2 and TRBJ2-1; weak D call: TRBD2 (6 bases). CDR1 is SNHLY, CDR2 FYNNEI, per germline. The CDR3 runs to 14 residues. Trimming left V 6 bases short and J 6 bases short, with 15 bases between. The CDR3 coding sequence is TGTGCCAGCAGGGGGGGTTTTATTTCCAATGAGCAGTTCTTC. Its protein product is CASRGGFISNEQFF.

The J gene is TRBJ1-5, the V gene TRBV11-2, with TRBD1 matching over 7 bases. The germline V gene encodes CDR1 SGHAT and CDR2 FQNNGV. Losses at the gene ends were 5 bases for V and 0 bases for J; bases not matched to a gene: 4. This CDR3 comprises 15 residues. CDR3 in amino acids: CASSRDSNSNQPQHF. The CDR3 nucleotides read TGTGCCAGCAGCAGGGACAGTAATAGCAATCAGCCCCAGCATTTT.

Remarks on this clone: One end of the junction does not line up with germline, which may come from a read error. This sequence joins TRBV7-9 and TRBJ1-2, with D perhaps TRBD1 (5 bases). There are 13 residues in the CDR3. Germline loops: CDR1 SEHNR, CDR2 FQNEAQ (reference sequence). The CDR3 nucleotides are TGTTCCAGCAGCGGGAGGGGAGGCTATGGCTACACCTTC. This codes for CSSSGRGGYGYTF.

The V and J genes are TRBV7-2 and TRBJ2-3; 10 nucleotides agree with TRBD2. V lost 10 bases, J lost 5 bases, and 12 bases stayed unmatched. Germline V gene data show CDR1 as SGHTA and CDR2 as FQGNSA. The CDR3 extends over 15 amino acids. CDR3 DNA: TGTGCCACGAAGCGGGGGGGCCAGGTGGTAGATACGCAGTATTTT. It translates to CATKRGGQVVDTQYF.

A single count supports this clone. This rearrangement joins TRBV18 to TRBJ1-3, with a possible D match to TRBD1 (5 bases). Germline V CDR1 and CDR2: KGHSH, LQKENI. The V end lost 2 bases, the J end lost 1 base, and 9 bases lay between the germline ends. The CDR3 loop spans 15 amino acids. The CDR3 region is CASSPTRESGNTIYF. In DNA form, the CDR3 reads TGTGCCAGCTCACCAACCAGGGAATCTGGAAACACCATATATTTT.

This clone was counted a few times. The J gene is TRBJ2-7, the V gene TRBV27; the match to TRBD1 covers 9 bases. The length of the CDR3 is 15 residues. The J segment lost 1 base and the V segment lost 6 bases, leaving 7 bases of the junction unmatched. Per the germline V gene, CDR1 is MNHEY and CDR2 is SMNVEV (reference sequence). Here the CDR3 reads CASRYRGQGSYEQYF. The DNA for the CDR3 is TGTGCCAGCAGATACCGAGGACAGGGGTCCTACGAGCAGTACTTC.

The CDR3 DNA reads as TGTGCCAGCAGCACCCGTCAGGGGGGCACCGGGGAGCTGTTTTTT. Protein sequence: CASSTRQGGTGELFF. The rearrangement uses TRBV5-4 and TRBJ2-2; D may be TRBD1 (7 bases). Germline V gene data show CDR1 as SGHNT and CDR2 as YYREEE (reference sequence). The CDR3 covers 15 residues. V was shortened by 4 bases and J by 4 bases, with 14 bases between the two germline ends.

The rearrangement joins TRBV6-1 to TRBJ2-4, with TRBD1 identical over 7 bases. Losses at the gene ends were 6 bases for V and 4 bases for J; bases not matched to a gene: 9. There are 15 residues in the CDR3. The germline V gene encodes CDR1 MNHNS and CDR2 SASEGT. CDR3 residues: CASRTEQGQKNIQYF. The CDR3 bases are TGTGCCAGCAGAACCGAACAGGGACAGAAAAACATTCAGTACTTC.

The chain joins TRBV10-3 to TRBJ2-2, with 9 bases fitting TRBD2. Germline V gives CDR1 ENHRY, CDR2 SYGVKD. The V segment lost 0 bases and the J segment 3 bases; nucleotides outside the gene matches: 8. This CDR3 region has 18 residues. CDR3 amino acids: CAISESLDSGSDTGELFF. The DNA for the CDR3 is TGTGCCATCAGTGAGTCTCTGGATAGCGGGAGCGACACCGGGGAGCTGTTTTTT.

V and J are TRBV10-1 and TRBJ2-5; the match to TRBD2 covers 11 bases. V was pared by 2 bases and J by 5 bases, with 7 bases of the junction left unmatched. Per the germline V gene, CDR1 is WNHNN and CDR2 is SYGVQD (reference sequence). This CDR3 is 16 amino acids long. CDR3 DNA sequence: TGCGCCAGCAGTGAGAATAGCGGGGGGGCGGTGGAGACCCAGTACTTC. Its translation is CASSENSGGAVETQYF.

The genes are TRBV28 and TRBJ1-2, with TRBD1 identical over 10 bases. The germline V gene has CDR1 MDHEN and CDR2 SYDVKM. V lost 6 bases and J lost 6; bases outside the gene matches: 1. The CDR3 runs to 12 residues. The DNA of the CDR3 is TGTGCCAGCAGCGGGACAGGGGATGGCTACACCTTC. This codes for CASSGTGDGYTF.

The chain couples TRBV6-4 to TRBJ2-1; TRBD2 matches at 9 bases. Trimming at V came to 3 bases and at J to 6 bases, leaving 6 bases not matched to a gene. In germline, CDR1 is MRHNA, CDR2 SNTAGT. This CDR3 has 15 residues. The CDR3, as DNA: TGTGCCAGCAGTGAAGGGCTAGCGGGAAGCAATGAGCAGTTCTTC. It specifies CASSEGLAGSNEQFF.

The J gene is TRBJ2-3, the V gene TRBV7-9, with D perhaps matching TRBD2 (7 bases). The CDR3 covers 15 residues. Trimming left V 0 bases short and J 1 base short, with 8 bases between. From germline, CDR1 is SEHNR and CDR2 FQNEAQ (reference sequence). The CDR3 nucleotides read TGTGCCAGCAGCTTAGCGGGGGGGCGCACAGATACGCAGTATTTT. Protein: CASSLAGGRTDTQYF.